The text below deals with one TCR beta chain. The target of this receptor is not known. No per-base quality is available; no much larger clone lies one base away. The sample comes from a study of cytomegalovirus exposure and HLA in healthy donors (dated by TCRdb to 2017 to 2019). Turning to the overall study: An earlier analysis of some 600 of the donors reported about 300 Gb of sequence data and 90 million to 120 million unique TCR beta sequences obtained from about 179 million T cells. The genetic ancestry cluster associated with self-reported Caucasian donors included 81% of the roughly 410 genotyped donors. A later genetic analysis used genome-wide SNP genotypes for about 60% of the roughly 700 donors, treating that subset as a discovery cohort. The study combined high-throughput TCR immunosequencing, statistical association of individual TCRs with disease status, and machine learning to predict cytomegalovirus infection status. About five DR-DQ haplotypes were treated as single units for association and clustering because of strong linkage in the cohort. A later analysis re-analyzed previously published TCR beta repertoires from approximately 700 donors and added high-resolution HLA genotyping to study TCR occurrence patterns. Every repertoire in the discovery cohort had been generated on one and the same sequencing platform. Both class I and class II loci were covered by HLA typing, at four-digit resolution. Donor age, sex, ethnicity and CMV serostatus were compiled together with the repertoire data. A separate validation cohort of about 110 different subjects was used in addition to the approximately 610-subject first cohort. Typing coverage varied by locus: about 620-630 donors for A, B, C, DRB1 and DQB1; around 560 for DQA1; 606 for DPA1; more than 450 for DPB1. An earlier analysis of 587 of the donors used high-throughput TCR beta sequencing to judge whether each TCR beta V gene segment behaved as functional or pseudogenic. In the later analysis, no new phenotypic data were used to find candidate immune exposures; instead, reliance was placed on TCR beta sequences and their occurrence across donors. An early release covering 500 to 750 HLA-typed donors comprised approximately 300 gigabases of sequencing data and around 80 million unique TCR sequences. The study used immunosequencing to profile the T cell repertoires of some 600 subjects and linked those repertoires to cytomegalovirus serostatus. The study aimed to test whether signatures of past pathogen exposure could be identified by cataloging public T cell receptors. Among roughly 400 genotyped donors of the cohort, an average of approximately 200,000 unique TCR beta nucleotide sequences was sequenced per donor, of which 15% to 20% were non-productive. General conclusions and limits of the study: While some public TCRs were present in many individuals, most TCR sequences turned up only very rarely across donors. In vitro tests confirmed that a few of the cytomegalovirus-associated TCR beta chains recognize cytomegalovirus antigens. A group of highly shared sequence variants was considered likely to be a technical artifact of the sequencing pipeline. Some IMGT-functional V segments, including TRBV6-2 and TRBV6-3, could not be told apart with the 87-base-pair reads, so those segments were excluded. Because HLA typing was unavailable for some donors at each locus, only the typed subset was used in association tests. Presence/absence analyses assumed roughly uniform sequencing depth across donors, an assumption that may not hold. Because counts were too low, roughly 18 rarely observed V segments, including chromosome 9 orphons, were left out of the earlier analysis of 500 to 650 of the donors. The study gave a list of more than 150 TCR beta chains associated with cytomegalovirus. When HLA alleles, especially DR and DQ, strongly co-occurred, TCR associations were difficult to assign to individual alleles. In this cohort, only TCR beta chains were sequenced, and detectable features were limited by the absence of alpha or paired-chain data. Correlated functional status among segregating V segments might reflect linkage disequilibrium, but an unknown experimental factor could not be ruled out. An earlier analysis of around 540 of the donors showed that most TCR beta V segments appeared in productive rearrangements either about 87% or about 30% of the time, which broadly matched IMGT annotations. A further reported finding was that TCR beta sequences accurately predicted the HLA-A and HLA-B alleles for most subjects in the first cohort. A later analysis found that TCR association rates varied across HLA loci, with DRB1 alleles showing the most associated TCRs and HLA-C alleles the fewest. In a later analysis, some 18,000 TCR beta sequences were associated with specific HLA alleles at a false discovery rate of 0.05. A later analysis found that HLA-associated TCR beta chains were more clonally expanded and had lower generation probabilities than equally common non-associated chains. Immune exposure information for the cohort was limited to CMV serostatus. Most CMV-associated TCR beta chains appeared to be HLA-restricted in a later analysis, and the HLA associations seemed to be driven largely by CMV exposure. V-gene and J-gene trimming of TCR beta chains was associated with a missense DCLRE1C variant in a later genetic analysis, and the association was replicated in an independent cohort. A later genetic analysis reported fewer N-insertions in productive TCRs among donors in an Asian-associated ancestry cluster than the approximately 670-donor mean. The classifier was reported to diagnose cytomegalovirus status with high specificity and sensitivity in both the original and validation cohorts. According to the authors, the approach could potentially be generalized to other disease states and immunological phenotypes. According to a later analysis, parvovirus B19, influenza, CMV and Epstein-Barr virus appeared linked to several top co-occurrence clusters.

The germline V gene yields MGHRA for CDR1 and YSYEKL for CDR2. The CDR3 runs 19 residues from the cysteine to the phenylalanine. The retained sequence is limited to the CDR3, 57 bases, with the frame set at the first base. Trimming accounts for 2 bases at V and 1 base at J, while the number of junction bases matched to no gene is 12. The cohort was made up of about 610 healthy bone marrow donors. Cohort members were all nominally healthy when sampled, although unrecorded immune exposures were likely present. The donor was CMV seronegative and was included in the group of 352 seronegative cohort members. A peripheral blood sample was collected from each donor, and TCR beta sequencing was performed on peripheral blood mononuclear cells. The Qiagen DNeasy Blood Extraction Kit was used to extract genomic DNA from the blood cell samples. Preparation of the library involved the immunoSEQ multiplex PCR assay. For the multiplex PCR, a mixture combining 60 forward primers for TCR Vbeta segments and 13 reverse primers for TCR Jbeta segments was used. The CDR3 region of rearranged TCR beta genes was amplified from genomic DNA with a multiplex PCR assay. Amplified TCR beta libraries were sequenced as 87-base-pair reads on the Illumina HiSeq System. The paper's data handling went like this. In a later analysis, tens of millions of unique TCR beta chains were counted across the approximately 640 repertoires, and roughly 9.9 million of these chains were shared by at least two donors. Raw reads were error-corrected and collapsed into unique sequences by a nearest-neighbor algorithm in which closely related sequences were merged to remove PCR and sequencing errors. CDR3 sequences were aligned to IMGT reference sequences to assign V, D and J gene segments. For a sequence to be retained, a match of at least six nucleotides to both a V gene segment and a J gene segment was required. Rearrangements were classified as productive when the CDR3 lacked stop codons and remained in frame with V and J, and all other rearrangements were classified as non-productive. Following IMGT convention, CDR3 was defined as the stretch from the second conserved V-encoded cysteine to the conserved J-encoded phenylalanine. In an earlier analysis of more than 550 of the donors, sequences lacking an unambiguous match to a single V gene segment were excluded. An earlier analysis of almost 600 of the donors classified V segments as functional when productive rearrangements were above 56.7% and as segregating when the standard deviation between donors was above 5%. A statistical classification framework was built to diagnose cytomegalovirus status from the catalog of TCR beta chain sequences. V and J gene assignment, in a later analysis, came from comparing TCR nucleotide sequences with IMGT/GENE-DB human TR gene sequences. In a later analysis, CDR3 sequences and most-parsimonious VDJ recombination scenarios were assigned using the TCRdist pipeline. In a later analysis, each TCR beta chain was defined by its CDR3 amino acid sequence together with its V-gene family, and reads without a unique V-gene family were excluded. A later analysis removed roughly 590 highly shared, low-generation-probability nucleotide sequences to deal with suspected cross-contamination and a sequencing artifact. In a later analysis, a clonal expansion index for each public chain was calculated from normalized within-repertoire ranks of inferred template counts. Generation probabilities in a later analysis came from a VDJ recombination model fitted to out-of-frame rearrangements, and those results were checked against IGoR. A later analysis scored TCR-TCR, TCR-HLA and TCR-CMV co-occurrence with hypergeometric tests, applying a repertoire-size bias correction to TCR pairs. In a later analysis, false discovery rates were estimated by permuting HLA or CMV assignments 20 times. In a later analysis, co-occurring TCRs were grouped with DBSCAN, and TCRdist sequence similarity was added when clustering was performed within HLA-allele-positive subsets. Repertoires with fewer than 30,000 or more than 120,000 public chains were left out of co-occurrence clustering, as were four to six repertoires with anomalous nucleotide sharing. In TCRdb, the immuneACCESS table is reduced to in-frame sequences with V and J assigned. These tables do not hold every clone; where another copy was compared, an unresolved V gene accounts for under half, and the others remain unexplained. From that table come the V and J calls and clone size; the DNA was used to work out D and trimming. The sample records some 120,000 clones, about 73% of which are singletons. The ten biggest clones cover around 4.2% of the sample.

The chain couples TRBV4-1 to TRBJ1-5, and TRBD1 aligns with 9 junction nucleotides. This receptor was obtained from a woman in her thirties or forties in good health and CMV-seronegative. The sample was PBMCs. The CDR3 in this case is CASSQKPGQGGLSNQPQHF. At the DNA level, the sequence is TGCGCCAGCAGCCAAAAACCGGGACAGGGAGGTTTGAGCAATCAGCCCCAGCATTTT.